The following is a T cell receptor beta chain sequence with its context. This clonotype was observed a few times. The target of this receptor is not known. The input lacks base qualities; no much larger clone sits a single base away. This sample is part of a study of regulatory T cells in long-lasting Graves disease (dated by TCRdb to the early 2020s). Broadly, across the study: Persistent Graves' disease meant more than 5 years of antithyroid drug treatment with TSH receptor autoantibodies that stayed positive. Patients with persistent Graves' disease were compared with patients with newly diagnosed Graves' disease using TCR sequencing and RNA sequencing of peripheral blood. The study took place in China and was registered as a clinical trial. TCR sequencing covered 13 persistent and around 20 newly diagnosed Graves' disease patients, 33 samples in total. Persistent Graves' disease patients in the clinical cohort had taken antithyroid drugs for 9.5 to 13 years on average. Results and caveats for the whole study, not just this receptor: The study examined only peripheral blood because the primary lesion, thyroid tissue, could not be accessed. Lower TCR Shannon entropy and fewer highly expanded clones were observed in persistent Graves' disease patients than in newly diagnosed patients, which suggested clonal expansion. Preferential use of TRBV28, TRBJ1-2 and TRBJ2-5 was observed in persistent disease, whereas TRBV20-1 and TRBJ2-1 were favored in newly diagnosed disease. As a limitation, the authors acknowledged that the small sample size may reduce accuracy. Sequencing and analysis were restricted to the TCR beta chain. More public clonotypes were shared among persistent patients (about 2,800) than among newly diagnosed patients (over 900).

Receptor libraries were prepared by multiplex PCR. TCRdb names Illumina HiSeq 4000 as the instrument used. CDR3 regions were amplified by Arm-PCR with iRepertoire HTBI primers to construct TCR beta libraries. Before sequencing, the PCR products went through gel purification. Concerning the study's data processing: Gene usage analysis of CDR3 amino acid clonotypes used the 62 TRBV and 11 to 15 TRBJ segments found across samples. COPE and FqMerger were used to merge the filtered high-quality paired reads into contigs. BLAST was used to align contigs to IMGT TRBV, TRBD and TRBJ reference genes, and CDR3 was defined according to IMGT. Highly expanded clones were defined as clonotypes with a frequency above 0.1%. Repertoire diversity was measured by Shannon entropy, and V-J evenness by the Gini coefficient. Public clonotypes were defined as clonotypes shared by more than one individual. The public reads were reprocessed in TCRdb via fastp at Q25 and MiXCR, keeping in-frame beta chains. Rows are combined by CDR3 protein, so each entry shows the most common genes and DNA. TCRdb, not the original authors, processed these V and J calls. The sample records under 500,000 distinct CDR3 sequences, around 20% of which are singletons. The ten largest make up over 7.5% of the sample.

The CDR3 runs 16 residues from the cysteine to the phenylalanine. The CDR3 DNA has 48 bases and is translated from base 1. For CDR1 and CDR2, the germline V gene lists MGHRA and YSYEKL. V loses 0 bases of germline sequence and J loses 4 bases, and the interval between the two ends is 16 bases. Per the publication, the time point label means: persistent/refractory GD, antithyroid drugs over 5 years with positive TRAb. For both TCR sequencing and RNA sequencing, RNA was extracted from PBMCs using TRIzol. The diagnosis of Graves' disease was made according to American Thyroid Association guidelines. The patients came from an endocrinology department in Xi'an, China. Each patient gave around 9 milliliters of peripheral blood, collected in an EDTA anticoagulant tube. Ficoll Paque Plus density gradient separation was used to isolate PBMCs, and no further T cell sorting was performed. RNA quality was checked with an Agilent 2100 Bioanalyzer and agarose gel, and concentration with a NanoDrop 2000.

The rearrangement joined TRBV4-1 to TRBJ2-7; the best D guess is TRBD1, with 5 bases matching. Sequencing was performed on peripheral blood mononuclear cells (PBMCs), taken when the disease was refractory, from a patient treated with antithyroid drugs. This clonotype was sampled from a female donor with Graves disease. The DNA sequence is TGCGCCAGCAGCCAAGATAGGAAGGGTGCAGGGTACGAGCAGTACTTC. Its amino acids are CASSQDRKGAGYEQYF.